This T cell receptor (beta chain) was observed in a study of blood T cell repertoires in COVID-19. The overall study: COVID-19 samples collected from the United States, Italy and Spain covered acute and convalescent phases.

Germline V gives CDR1 SGHTA, CDR2 FQGNSA. The CDR3 runs to 13 residues. The germline V and J ends were trimmed by 2 bases and 6 bases, with 9 bases remaining between them. The assay was immunoSEQ multiplex PCR, and TCRdb's table has in-frame clones only and misses some. The sample comprises 200,000 to 300,000 clones, approximately 89% of which are singletons, and around 9.1% rests with the top ten. The chain carries TRBV7-2 and TRBJ2-3; D not resolved. This TCR came from a man aged 40-49 years who had recovered from COVID-19. Sequenced input: peripheral blood. The CDR3 nucleotides read TGTGCCAGCAGCTTAATTAGAGAGGATACGCAGTATTTT. It is translated as CASSLIREDTQYF. The whole variable domain, filled in from reference TRBV7-2 and TRBJ2-3, reads GAGVSQSPSNKVTEKGKDVELRCDPISGHTALYWYRQSLGQGLEFLIYFQGNSAPDKSGLPSDRFSAERTGGSVSTLTIQRTQQEDSAVYLCASSLIREDTQYFGPGTRLTVL.